This passage covers 2 T cell receptor beta chains from one sample sequenced in a study of blood T cell repertoires in COVID-19. This table comes from immunoSEQ multiplex PCR, and its TCRdb copy is limited to in-frame clones, with some not included. The data contain over 200,000 clones, less than 90% of them singletons. The sample consisted of PBMCs or T cells enriched from blood (not recorded which). The source of these receptors is a woman aged 45-65 years in a cohort exposed to, infected with or recovered from COVID-19 (not recorded which).

The chain combines TRBV3-1 (or the pseudogene TRBV3-2) with TRBJ1-2; a possible D gene is TRBD1 (5 bases). Trimming pared 4 bases from V and 7 bases from J, leaving 13 bases between. Germline values: CDR1 LGHDT, CDR2 YNNKEL (reference sequence). The CDR3 covers 13 residues. CDR3 DNA sequence: TGTGCCAGCAGCCGACGGGGGGTCAGTGGCTACACCTTC. Its translation: CASSRRGVSGYTF.

This clone was detected once. This chain uses TRBV18 with TRBJ2-7, with D unresolved. The germline CDR1 and CDR2 sequences are KGHSH and LQKENI. V gave up 3 bases and J gave up 3 bases, with 15 bases separating them. The CDR3 covers 15 residues. The CDR3: CASSPYSGSVYEQYF. DNA for the CDR3: TGTGCCAGCTCACCCTATTCAGGTTCCGTCTACGAGCAGTACTTC.